What follows are 9 T cell receptor beta chains derived from one specimen sequenced in a study of blood T cell repertoires in COVID-19. TCRdb's copy holds only in-frame clones and misses some; the assay was immunoSEQ multiplex PCR. This sample yields about 270,000 clones, of which 70% to 90% are seen a single time; approximately 11% belongs to the top ten. The sample comprised peripheral blood. The receptor set was obtained from a woman between 65 and 79 years old with acute or convalescent COVID-19.

The chain is built from TRBV3-1 (or the pseudogene TRBV3-2) and TRBJ1-1, with a tentative D call TRBD1 (6 bases). The V gene's germline CDR1 is LGHDT and CDR2 YNNKEL (reference sequence). Trimming took off 0 bases at V and 2 bases at J, with 7 bases between the two ends. The CDR3 has 14 amino acids. The CDR3 sequence is CASSQETGNTEAFF. DNA of the CDR3: TGTGCCAGCAGCCAAGAGACAGGAAACACTGAAGCTTTCTTT.

Only a few counts were recorded for this clone. V is TRBV11-3 and J is TRBJ2-2; D may be TRBD1 (6 bases). V dropped 6 bases and J dropped 4 bases, with 18 bases sitting between them. The CDR3 covers 16 residues. In germline, CDR1 is SGHNT, CDR2 YENEEA. Here the CDR3 reads CASRASTGLGTGELFF. The CDR3 nucleotides read TGTGCCAGCAGAGCCTCGACAGGCCTGGGCACCGGGGAGCTGTTTTTT.

This chain links TRBV14 with TRBJ1-5; D is possibly TRBD1 (6 bases). CDR1 is SGHDN and CDR2 is FVKESK in the germline V gene. The length of the CDR3 is 19 residues. Deletions cut 1 base from V and 2 bases from J, with 21 bases between. The CDR3 here is CASSQVRVDRPARNQPQHF. The CDR3 nucleotides read TGTGCCAGCAGCCAAGTTCGGGTCGACAGGCCCGCTCGCAATCAGCCCCAGCATTTT.

J is TRBJ2-5 and V is TRBV5-1, with D perhaps matching TRBD1 (6 bases). Looked up from germline, CDR1 is SGHRS and CDR2 is YFSETQ. This CDR3 is 15 amino acids long. Trimming cost V 4 bases and J 2 bases, with 15 bases left between them. CDR3 protein: CASSPQGRKQETQYF. CDR3 coding DNA: TGCGCCAGCAGCCCCCAGGGGAGAAAGCAAGAGACCCAGTACTTC. The entire variable domain, with the rest obtained from reference TRBV5-1 and TRBJ2-5, is as follows: KAGVTQTPRYLIKTRGQQVTLSCSPISGHRSVSWYQQTPGQGLQFLFEYFSETQRNKGNFPGRFSGRQFSNSRSEMNVSTLELGDSALYLCASSPQGRKQETQYFGPGTRLLVL.

The V call is TRBV3-1 (or the pseudogene TRBV3-2), the J call TRBJ1-3; a weak D match, TRBD1 (5 bases). CDR1 is LGHDT and CDR2 is YNNKEL in the germline V gene (reference sequence). The CDR3 sequence is 14 residues long. V shed 5 bases and J shed 0 bases, with 8 bases lying between them. Here the CDR3 DNA reads TGTGCCAGCAGCGACAGCAGCTCTGGAAACACCATATATTTT. It encodes CASSDSSSGNTIYF.

The chain combines TRBV7-9 with TRBJ2-5, with 8 nucleotides matching TRBD1. With 3 bases clipped from V and 5 bases from J, the junction kept 8 bases outside the gene matches. The V gene's germline CDR1 is SEHNR and CDR2 FQNEAQ (reference sequence). There are 15 residues in the CDR3. CDR3 nucleotide sequence: TGTGCCAGCAGCTTCGGGCAGGGGGCTATGGAGACCCAGTACTTC. Amino acids: CASSFGQGAMETQYF.

The chain joins TRBV14 to TRBJ2-7; TRBD2 agrees at 14 bases. J gave up 6 bases and V 2 bases, and 6 bases lay outside the gene matches. Germline V gene sequence: CDR1 SGHDN, CDR2 FVKESK. The CDR3 has 16 residues. The chain's CDR3 is CASSQKVGLAGVEQYF. CDR3 DNA: TGTGCCAGCAGCCAAAAGGTGGGACTAGCGGGGGTCGAGCAGTACTTC.

V usage is TRBV10-1 and J usage is TRBJ2-7, with a tentative D call TRBD2 (5 bases). The germline CDR1 and CDR2 sequences are WNHNN and SYGVQD (reference sequence). This CDR3 region has 14 residues. The CDR3 nucleotides read TGCGCGCAATATCGACCGGGAATTACCTACGAGCAGTACTTC. Amino acids: CAQYRPGITYEQYF.

As DNA, the CDR3 is TGCGCCAGCAGCTTGGCCGGGACTAGCGGGGTCCACGAGCAGTTCTTC. Its protein product is CASSLAGTSGVHEQFF. The V call is TRBV5-1, the J call TRBJ2-1, with 13 bases that match TRBD2. Trimming removed 0 bases from V and 10 bases from J; junction bases left unmatched: 7. CDR1 and CDR2 from the germline V gene are SGHRS and YFSETQ. The CDR3 has 16 residues.